Listed here is a single T cell receptor beta chain. This sample stems from a study of control samples from healthy donors and cancer patients. Produced via immunoSEQ multiplex PCR; TCRdb's table is partial and in-frame only. This table has about 31,000 clones, roughly 95% appearing once. This CDR3 has 15 amino acids. Trimming took off 9 bases at V and 8 bases at J, with 22 bases between the two ends. Germline V lookup: CDR1 MGHDK, CDR2 SYGVNS. The sequence came from a man in his sixties in good health. V usage is TRBV25-1 and J usage is TRBJ1-4, with D unresolved. Material for sequencing was blood. The CDR3 nucleotides read TGTGCCAGTCGAGCCCAAGGGCCTCAAGGGGAAAAACTGTTTTTT. Translating gives CASRAQGPQGEKLFF.